These 23 T cell receptor beta chains were sequenced from one sample in a study of post-analysis software for immune sequencing data. Study results and limitations: Comparison of patients with controls showed roughly five TRBV segments more frequent in patients, TRBV5-6, TRBV5-1 and TRBV20-1 among them.

Their antigens remain unidentified. cDNA libraries of TCR beta carried unique molecular identifiers. TCRdb itself ran the PCR reads through MiXCR, one entry per CDR3 protein. The sample comprises approximately 630,000 distinct CDR3 sequences, more than 50% of which are singletons, and 11% rests with the top ten. Sequencing input: blood. These receptors came from a girl aged 2 to 9 with multiple sclerosis.

The chain employs TRBV2 and TRBJ1-5; D possibly corresponds to TRBD1 (6 bases). This CDR3 is 15 amino acids long. V lost 9 bases to trimming and J lost 6 bases, with 21 bases between them. The germline gives CDR1 SNHLY, CDR2 FYNNEI. The CDR3 protein is CASTAGAIAGQPQHF. For the CDR3, the DNA is TGTGCCAGTACAGCGGGGGCAATCGCGGGTCAGCCCCAGCATTTT.

This clonotype was seen just once. DNA of the CDR3: TGCGCCAGCAGTCTCCTAGGTCCAGAGACCCAGTACTTC. Amino acids: CASSLLGPETQYF. This chain links TRBV10-2 with TRBJ2-5; no reliable D call. The V and J ends lost 5 bases and 4 bases respectively, with 11 bases between them. This CDR3 contains 13 residues. Germline CDR1 and CDR2: WSHSY and SAAADI.

The chain has TRBV7-6 and TRBJ1-2; D may be TRBD1 (6 bases). V was cut by 4 bases and J by 7 bases, with 16 bases left in between. From germline, CDR1 is SGHVS and CDR2 FNYEAQ. This CDR3 is 14 amino acids long. CDR3 nucleotides: TGTGCCAGCAGCTCCGACAGGCCCTCGGGTGGCTACACCTTC. Its translation is CASSSDRPSGGYTF.

The chain uses TRBV14 and TRBJ2-1; D might be TRBD1 (5 bases). CDR1 is SGHDN, CDR2 FVKESK, per germline. V dropped 0 bases and J dropped 13 bases, with 19 bases sitting between them. There are 15 residues in the CDR3. The CDR3 region is CASSQDLMGLQDQFF. For the CDR3, the DNA is TGTGCCAGCAGCCAAGATCTAATGGGGCTACAGGACCAGTTCTTC.

This chain links TRBV5-1 with TRBJ1-1; the match to TRBD1 covers 8 bases. Per germline, CDR1 SGHRS and CDR2 YFSETQ. V gave up 1 base and J gave up 7 bases; unmatched junction bases: 24. CDR3 length equals 20 residues. In DNA, the CDR3 is TGCGCCAGCAGCTTGCCCCGGGACAGGCCCCAGAACACTGATGAGAATGAAGCTTTCTTT. This sequence encodes CASSLPRDRPQNTDENEAFF.

J is TRBJ2-3 and V is TRBV6-5; tentatively, D is TRBD2 (6 bases). V gave up 4 bases and J gave up 0 bases, with 11 bases separating them. From germline, CDR1 is MNHEY and CDR2 SVGAGI. The CDR3 spans 15 residues. This chain's CDR3 is CASSLTSTSTDTQYF. CDR3 sequence (DNA): TGTGCCAGCAGTTTGACTAGTACTAGCACAGATACGCAGTATTTT.

The V and J genes are TRBV12-3 or TRBV12-4 and TRBJ2-5; the D is unclear. This CDR3 contains 13 residues. Trimming took 1 base from V and 1 from J, leaving 4 bases between them. The CDR3 reads CASSLDFQETQYF. In nucleotides, the CDR3 is TGTGCCAGCAGTTTAGACTTCCAAGAGACCCAGTACTTC.

The V gene is TRBV20-1, the J gene TRBJ2-1; 9 positions match TRBD1. CDR1 is DFQATT, CDR2 SNEGSKA, per germline (reference sequence). The CDR3 totals 14 residues. The junction had 11 bases not matched to a gene; V was cut back by 5 bases and J by 9 bases. The CDR3: CSAVDRGEVGEQFF. In DNA, the CDR3 is TGCAGTGCTGTGGACAGGGGCGAAGTCGGTGAGCAGTTCTTC.

This rearrangement joins TRBV5-1 to TRBJ1-1, with D possibly being TRBD1 (5 bases). Trimming removed 7 bases at V and 3 bases at J, with 16 bases between. CDR3 length equals 14 residues. Germline CDR1 is SGHRS and CDR2 is YFSETQ. CDR3 in DNA: TGCGCCAGCGGAGGTGGGACCGTCCACACTGAAGCTTTCTTT. Amino acid sequence: CASGGGTVHTEAFF.

This chain joins TRBV5-1 and TRBJ2-1, with 16 bases identical to TRBD2. Germline V gene data show CDR1 as SGHRS and CDR2 as YFSETQ. This CDR3 is 20 amino acids long. V shed 4 bases and J 4 bases; nucleotides not matched to a gene: 14. The CDR3 DNA reads as TGCGCCAGCAGCGAACTGGCCGGGACTAGCGGGAGGGTAAAGTACAATGAGCAGTTCTTC. Protein: CASSELAGTSGRVKYNEQFF.

Of note for this clonotype: Compared with germline, one end of the junction differs, possibly owing to a read error. The genes are TRBV6-1 and TRBJ2-6, with D maybe TRBD2 (7 bases). The CDR3 length is 18 residues. CDR1 is MNHNS, CDR2 SASEGT, per germline. DNA for the CDR3: TGCGCCAGCAGTCCATGGGGGGGCCTCCTCTCTGGGGCCAACGTCCTGACTTTC. It yields the protein CASSPWGGLLSGANVLTF.

This rearrangement joins TRBV7-9 to TRBJ2-1; 11 bases fit TRBD2. The CDR3 is 17 amino acids. The V segment lost 2 bases and the J segment 2 bases; nucleotides outside the gene matches: 5. Germline-derived CDR1 and CDR2 are SEHNR and FQNEAQ (reference sequence). In DNA, the CDR3 is TGTGCCAGCAGCTTAACAGGGACTAGCGGCCCCTACAATGAGCAGTTCTTC. Its translation: CASSLTGTSGPYNEQFF.

This clonotype was observed a few times. The chain combines TRBV7-2 with TRBJ2-3, with D perhaps matching TRBD1 (6 bases). V was shortened by 1 base and J by 5 bases, with 13 bases between the two germline ends. Germline CDR1 reads SGHTA; CDR2 reads FQGNSA. This CDR3 has 15 residues. CDR3 residues: CASSLGPTGKDTQYF. The CDR3, as DNA: TGTGCCAGCAGCTTAGGCCCAACAGGGAAAGATACGCAGTATTTT. Using reference TRBV7-2 and TRBJ2-3 for the parts outside the CDR3, the full variable domain is GAGVSQSPSNKVTEKGKDVELRCDPISGHTALYWYRQSLGQGLEFLIYFQGNSAPDKSGLPSDRFSAERTGGSVSTLTIQRTQQEDSAVYLCASSLGPTGKDTQYFGPGTRLTVL.

In DNA form, the CDR3 reads TGCGCCAGCAGCTTGGGGCAGATGGGCACTGAAGCTTTCTTT. Its protein product is CASSLGQMGTEAFF. The genes are TRBV5-1 and TRBJ1-1; D is unresolved. Trimming pared 0 bases from V and 4 bases from J, leaving 10 bases between. The CDR3 runs 14 residues. Germline V gene sequence: CDR1 SGHRS, CDR2 YFSETQ.

This clonotype was detected a few times. V and J are TRBV6-6 and TRBJ1-2, with D possibly being TRBD1 (6 bases). This CDR3 is built from 15 residues. Germline assignment: CDR1 MNHNY and CDR2 SVGAGI (reference sequence). V was trimmed by 5 bases and J by 5 bases, leaving 18 bases between them. The CDR3 coding sequence is TGTGCCAGCAGTCCCCCGGGGGGGGCGAGTTATGGCTACACCTTC. Protein: CASSPPGGASYGYTF.

The rearrangement joins TRBV18 to TRBJ2-5; D perhaps matches TRBD2 (5 bases). CDR1 is KGHSH, CDR2 LQKENI, per germline. CDR3 length: 14 residues. V dropped 1 base and J dropped 4 bases, with 10 bases sitting between them. CDR3 sequence (DNA): TGTGCCAGCTCACCACTTGTTGGAGGAGAGACCCAGTACTTC. Its translation: CASSPLVGGETQYF.

V gene TRBV11-2 combines with J gene TRBJ1-2, with 10 positions matching TRBD1. Germline assignment: CDR1 SGHAT and CDR2 FQNNGV. The CDR3 sequence is 15 residues long. Losses at the gene ends were 5 bases for V and 4 bases for J; bases not matched to a gene: 7. This CDR3 reads CASSIGQGEGYGYTF. The CDR3 bases are TGTGCCAGCAGCATTGGACAGGGGGAGGGCTATGGCTACACCTTC. Variable domain in full (rest from reference TRBV11-2 and TRBJ1-2): EAGVAQSPRYKIIEKRQSVAFWCNPISGHATLYWYQQILGQGPKLLIQFQNNGVVDDSQLPKDRFSAERLKGVDSTLKIQPAKLEDSAVYLCASSIGQGEGYGYTFGSGTRLTVV.

This chain uses TRBV20-1 with TRBJ2-1, with D possibly TRBD2 on 5 matching bases. V lost 3 bases and J 2 bases, leaving 11 bases between the germline ends. This CDR3 is built from 14 residues. Germline V gene data show CDR1 as DFQATT and CDR2 as SNEGSKA (reference sequence). CDR3 DNA sequence: TGCAGTGCTAGGGACTCCGCAACCTACAATGAGCAGTTCTTC. Its translation is CSARDSATYNEQFF.

The J gene is TRBJ1-1, the V gene TRBV12-3 or TRBV12-4; 8 bases are shared with TRBD1. The CDR3 sequence is 15 residues long. The trim removed 6 bases at V and 4 bases at J, leaving 10 bases unmatched. For the CDR3, the DNA is TGTGCCAGCAGCAACTCCGGACAGGGCCGCACTGAAGCTTTCTTT. Amino acid sequence: CASSNSGQGRTEAFF.

The genes are TRBV4-3 and TRBJ2-5, with D perhaps TRBD1 (6 bases). CDR3 length equals 16 residues. In germline, CDR1 is LGHNA, CDR2 YSLEER. V was clipped by 0 bases and J by 11 bases, with 22 bases between them. CDR3 sequence: CASSQEGTIKYNEQYF. Written as DNA, the CDR3 is TGCGCCAGCAGCCAAGAGGGGACAATCAAGTACAATGAGCAGTACTTC.

The gene calls are TRBV20-1 and TRBJ2-5; D could derive from TRBD1 or TRBD2 (5 bases each). The closer fit of TRBJ2-7 to the DNA end suggests the J call may be wrong. Germline V gene lookup returns CDR1 DFQATT and CDR2 SNEGSKA (reference sequence). There are 14 residues in the CDR3. The CDR3 DNA follows: TGCAGTGCCACCTCTTTGGGGACCTCTGGCGAGCAGTACTTC. Translating gives CSATSLGTSGEQYF.

The rearrangement uses TRBV20-1 and TRBJ2-6; a weak D match, TRBD2 (6 bases). V was cut by 3 bases and J by 13 bases, with 19 bases left in between. Germline V gives CDR1 DFQATT, CDR2 SNEGSKA (reference sequence). CDR3 length: 14 residues. The CDR3 DNA sequence: TGCAGTGCTAGCTCCAAGGACGCGGGGTTTGTCCTGACTTTC. Its protein product is CSASSKDAGFVLTF.

This clonotype appeared a few times. J is TRBJ2-1 and V is TRBV5-1; 16 bases are shared with TRBD2. The germline CDR1 and CDR2 sequences are SGHRS and YFSETQ. After removal of 0 bases from V and 7 bases from J, the junction contained 1 base not matched to a gene. The CDR3 is 16 residues long. The chain's CDR3 is CASSLAGLAGGNEQFF. In DNA, the CDR3 is TGCGCCAGCAGCTTGGCGGGACTAGCGGGGGGGAATGAGCAGTTCTTC.